The subject of this entry is one TCR beta chain. V shed 2 bases and J shed 6 bases, with 11 bases lying between them. The CDR3 contains 13 residues. Germline CDR1 is KGHSH and CDR2 is LQKENI. This entry belongs to a study of blood T cell repertoires in COVID-19. In the study overall: Samples came from the United States, Italy and Spain, spanning acute and convalescent COVID-19.

The table came from immunoSEQ multiplex PCR; TCRdb's copy has only in-frame clones and leaves some out. The sample lists around 94,000 clones; 70% to 90% were seen once. Sequenced sample: peripheral blood. The origin of this receptor is a middle-aged man with active COVID-19. V gene TRBV18 combines with J gene TRBJ2-7, with D tentatively TRBD2 (6 bases). The CDR3 DNA reads as TGTGCCAGCTCACCAGGTCCAGCGGGCGAGCAGTACTTC. It is translated as CASSPGPAGEQYF.